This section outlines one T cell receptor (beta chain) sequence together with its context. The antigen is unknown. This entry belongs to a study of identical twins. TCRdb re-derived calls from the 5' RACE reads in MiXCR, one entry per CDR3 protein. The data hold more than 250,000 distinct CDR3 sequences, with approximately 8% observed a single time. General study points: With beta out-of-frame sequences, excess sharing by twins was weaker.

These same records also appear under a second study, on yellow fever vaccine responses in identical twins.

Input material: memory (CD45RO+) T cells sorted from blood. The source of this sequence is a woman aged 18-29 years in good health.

The CDR3 reads CASSPRRGDQPQHF. CDR3 sequence (DNA): TGTGCCAGCAGTCCTCGGCGGGGAGACCAGCCCCAGCATTTT. The chain is built from TRBV28 and TRBJ1-5, with no clear D. CDR1 MDHEN and CDR2 SYDVKM come from the germline V gene. Trimming removed 5 bases at V and 7 bases at J, with 15 bases between. The CDR3 is 14 amino acids.